The rows below give T cell receptor beta chains drawn from one sample of a study of T cell repertoires in cytomegalovirus infection. One entry per CDR3 protein, called by TCRdb with MiXCR from the reads. The sample has 150,000 to 200,000 distinct CDR3 sequences, approximately 15% seen once. Source material: PBMCs. These TCRs come from a human donor in good health (CMV status not recorded). Some clones in this sample may be carry-over from other donors' samples. CDR3s include the opening cysteine and the closing phenylalanine or tryptophan. The D gene is left open where the match is weak. Clone sizes are given selectively: once, few, many, or a class where the clone is expanded.

>many|TRBV7-2|TRBJ1-1|TRBD1
CASNLLGTGGNTEAFF
TGTGCCAGCAACCTTCTCGGGACAGGGGGGAACACTGAAGCTTTCTTT
>.|TRBV3-1|TRBJ2-1|.
CASSQFGYNEQFF
TGTGCCAGCAGCCAATTCGGATACAATGAGCAGTTCTTC
>many|TRBV7-2|TRBJ2-1|TRBD2
CASSLGTSSYNEQFF
TGTGCCAGCAGCTTAGGGACTAGTTCCTACAATGAGCAGTTCTTC
>.|TRBV29-1|TRBJ1-2|.
CSALRPTEYGYTF
TGCAGCGCCCTCCGCCCGACCGAGTATGGCTACACCTTC
>.|TRBV7-8|TRBJ1-1|.
CASSLTGNLEAFF
TGTGCCAGCAGCTTAACGGGGAATCTTGAAGCTTTCTTT
>.|TRBV5-4|TRBJ2-1|.
CASSLRSLNEQFF
TGTGCCAGCAGCTTGCGGAGCCTCAATGAGCAGTTCTTC
>.|TRBV10-3|TRBJ2-1|TRBD2
CATRTSGVNEQFF
TGTGCCACTCGGACTAGCGGAGTTAATGAGCAGTTCTTC
>few|TRBV13|TRBJ1-1|TRBD1
CASSSFQTGGALNTEAFF
TGTGCCAGCAGCTCCTTCCAGACAGGGGGCGCGTTGAACACTGAAGCTTTCTTT
>few|TRBV29-1|TRBJ2-3|.
CSVEVGADTQYF
TGCAGCGTTGAAGTGGGGGCAGATACGCAGTATTTT
>many|TRBV12-3/TRBV12-4|TRBJ1-2|.
CASTLDALTDGYTF
TGTGCCAGCACCCTGGACGCGCTTACGGATGGCTACACCTTC
>many|TRBV7-7|TRBJ2-5|.
CASSLWVGAEETQYF
TGTGCCAGCAGCTTATGGGTTGGGGCGGAAGAGACCCAGTACTTC
>many|TRBV5-1|TRBJ1-1|.
CASSLDPLRTEAFF
TGCGCCAGCAGCTTGGATCCCCTGAGAACTGAAGCTTTCTTT
>many|TRBV7-6|TRBJ2-1|TRBD2
CASTRGGPDNEQFF
TGTGCCAGCACCCGGGGGGGGCCGGACAATGAGCAGTTCTTC
>.|TRBV19|TRBJ2-3|TRBD2
CASSISGLAGGQDTQYF
TGTGCCAGTAGTATAAGCGGGCTAGCGGGAGGGCAAGATACGCAGTATTTT
>many|TRBV7-9|TRBJ1-1|TRBD1
CASSFVTGWTEAFF
TGTGCCAGCAGCTTTGTGACAGGGTGGACTGAAGCTTTCTTT
>few|TRBV27|TRBJ2-3|TRBD2
CASSFLPPSGGAFDTQYF
TGTGCCAGCAGTTTCTTGCCTCCTAGCGGGGGGGCTTTTGATACGCAGTATTTT
>few|TRBV15|TRBJ2-7|.
CATGQGTETYEQYF
TGTGCCACCGGACAAGGGACGGAGACCTACGAGCAGTACTTC
>.|TRBV6-5|TRBJ2-7|TRBD2
CASSSSSGSYEQYF
TGTGCCAGCAGTTCTTCTAGCGGGAGCTACGAGCAGTACTTC
>many|TRBV7-2|TRBJ1-2|.
CASAQQAGYGYTF
TGTGCCAGCGCACAACAGGCCGGGTATGGCTACACCTTC
>many|TRBV14|TRBJ1-1|.
CASSQNVRSNTEAFF
TGTGCCAGCAGCCAAAATGTACGGTCCAACACTGAAGCTTTCTTT
>many|TRBV28|TRBJ1-5|TRBD1
CASRTGVHQPQHF
TGTGCCAGCAGAACAGGGGTGCATCAGCCCCAGCATTTT
>many|TRBV28|TRBJ1-1|.
CASTLGLSYTEAFF
TGTGCCAGCACCCTAGGACTCTCATACACTGAAGCTTTCTTT
>many|TRBV6-2/TRBV6-3|TRBJ2-6|.
CASSRARSGANVLTF
TGTGCCAGCAGCCGAGCGCGCTCTGGGGCCAACGTCCTGACTTTC
>many|TRBV2|TRBJ1-1|TRBD1
CASNWDRGGLNTEAFF
TGTGCCAGCAATTGGGACAGGGGGGGACTTAACACTGAAGCTTTCTTT
>few|TRBV7-9|TRBJ2-5|.
CASSLRSEETQYF
TGTGCCAGCAGCTTACGCTCGGAAGAGACCCAGTACTTC
>.|TRBV13|TRBJ1-5|.
CASSLGVSGNQPQHF
TGTGCCAGCAGCTTAGGGGTTTCGGGCAATCAGCCCCAGCATTTT
>.|TRBV9|TRBJ2-1|.
CASSVGHEQFF
TGTGCCAGCAGCGTAGGTCATGAGCAGTTCTTC
>many|TRBV20-1|TRBJ2-3|TRBD2
CSAPRRSGGETDTQYF
TGCAGTGCCCCCCGAAGGAGCGGGGGGGAAACAGATACGCAGTATTTT
>many|TRBV7-2|TRBJ1-5|.
CASSLEPNTYQPQHF
TGTGCCAGCAGCTTAGAGCCTAATACCTATCAGCCCCAGCATTTT
>many|TRBV7-8|TRBJ2-2|TRBD1
CASSLSGTGGVTGELFF
TGTGCCAGCAGCTTATCCGGGACAGGGGGAGTCACCGGGGAGCTGTTTTTT
>.|TRBV24-1|TRBJ2-1|.
CATSDLSEQFF
TGTGCCACCAGTGATTTAAGTGAGCAGTTCTTC
>many|TRBV7-2|TRBJ2-7|.
CASSSEIGYEQYF
TGTGCCAGCAGCTCAGAAATAGGCTACGAGCAGTACTTC
>.|TRBV20-1|TRBJ2-1|TRBD1
CSAYQRTGGRHEQFF
TGCAGTGCATATCAACGGACAGGGGGCCGGCATGAGCAGTTCTTC
>many|TRBV5-5|TRBJ2-7|.
CASSSYVGYEQYF
TGTGCCAGCAGCTCCTATGTTGGCTACGAGCAGTACTTC
>.|TRBV27|TRBJ2-1|.
CASSPYAGLNEQFF
TGTGCCAGCAGTCCCTATGCGGGGTTAAATGAGCAGTTCTTC
>many|TRBV2|TRBJ1-2|.
CASSDGRAYGYTF
TGTGCCAGCAGTGACGGCAGAGCCTATGGCTACACCTTC
>many|TRBV4-1|TRBJ1-1|.
CASRQRGQKNTEAFF
TGCGCCAGCAGACAAAGAGGGCAAAAGAACACTGAAGCTTTCTTT
>many|TRBV11-2|TRBJ2-5|.
CASSFWGAPQETQYF
TGTGCCAGCAGCTTTTGGGGGGCGCCCCAAGAGACCCAGTACTTC
>.|TRBV27|TRBJ2-2|.
CASMPAFGELFF
TGTGCCAGCATGCCCGCATTCGGGGAGCTGTTTTTT
>few|TRBV12-3/TRBV12-4|TRBJ1-5|.
CASHYQVGQPQHF
TGTGCCAGCCATTACCAGGTGGGTCAGCCCCAGCATTTT
>.|TRBV3-1|TRBJ2-4|TRBD1
CASSQATGERAKNIQYF
TGTGCCAGCAGCCAGGCCACAGGGGAACGAGCCAAAAACATTCAGTACTTC
>few|TRBV3-1|TRBJ2-3|TRBD2
CASSNDRLGLAADTQYF
TGTGCCAGCAGCAACGACAGGCTGGGACTAGCGGCAGATACGCAGTATTTT
>.|TRBV29-1|TRBJ1-2|.
CSVEDRINYGYTF
TGCAGCGTTGAAGACAGGATAAACTATGGCTACACCTTC
>few|TRBV28|TRBJ1-2|.
CASSLPGPHYGYTF
TGTGCCAGCAGTTTGCCGGGACCTCACTATGGCTACACCTTC
>few|TRBV29-1|TRBJ1-1|.
CSAGWGKVTEAFF
TGCAGCGCTGGGTGGGGGAAAGTCACTGAAGCTTTCTTT
>many|TRBV7-9|TRBJ1-1|TRBD1
CASSSNRGRGTEAFF
TGTGCCAGCAGCTCAAACAGGGGGCGAGGGACTGAAGCTTTCTTT
>many|TRBV5-1|TRBJ2-2|TRBD1
CASSPTGQNTGELFF
TGCGCCAGCAGCCCGACAGGGCAGAACACCGGGGAGCTGTTTTTT